These 16 T cell receptor beta chains originate from one sample sequenced in a study of T cell changes during pregnancy in multiple sclerosis. The table came from immunoSEQ multiplex PCR; TCRdb's copy has only in-frame clones and leaves some out. Of about 30,000 clones in the sample, about 92% were seen once. Sequenced here: CD4+ T cells from peripheral blood mononuclear cells, sampled in the second trimester of pregnancy. These receptors originate from a female donor in good health, enrolled as a control in a pregnancy study.

The chain employs TRBV9 and TRBJ2-1, with a tentative D call TRBD1 (6 bases). The CDR3 has 16 amino acids. Germline V gives CDR1 SGDLS, CDR2 YYNGEE. The V gene lost 4 bases and the J gene lost 2 bases, with 16 bases spanning the gap. CDR3 protein: CASSPGAGATYNEQFF. In DNA, the CDR3 is TGTGCCAGCAGCCCAGGGGCCGGGGCCACCTACAATGAGCAGTTCTTC.

The CDR3 region is CASSSLAGVHGELFF. CDR3 DNA sequence: TGTGCCAGCAGCTCTCTAGCGGGAGTTCACGGGGAGCTGTTTTTT. The chain carries TRBV11-1 and TRBJ2-2; 10 nucleotides line up with TRBD2. CDR1 and CDR2 from the germline V gene are SGHAT and FQDESV (reference sequence). CDR3 length equals 15 residues. The V segment lost 4 bases and the J segment 7 bases; nucleotides outside the gene matches: 6.

This clone was observed a single time. The chain couples TRBV18 to TRBJ1-1; TRBD1 is a possible D gene (6 bases). The germline gives CDR1 KGHSH, CDR2 LQKENI. V shed 6 bases and J shed 5 bases, with 10 bases lying between them. The CDR3 contains 12 residues. CDR3 bases: TGTGCCAGCTCTTCCCAGGGGACTGAAGCTTTCTTT. Protein product: CASSSQGTEAFF.

The gene calls are TRBV5-4 and TRBJ2-3, with 11 bases fitting TRBD2. CDR1 is SGHNT, CDR2 YYREEE, per germline (reference sequence). The CDR3 totals 18 residues. Trimming at V came to 0 bases and at J to 0 bases, leaving 6 bases not matched to a gene. The CDR3 sequence is CASSLARTSGPSTDTQYF. The CDR3 region has the DNA TGTGCCAGCAGCTTGGCCCGGACTAGCGGGCCGAGCACAGATACGCAGTATTTT.

J is TRBJ1-1 and V is TRBV6-1; TRBD1 matches 7 bases. Trimming removed 7 bases from V and 0 bases from J; junction bases left unmatched: 5. The CDR3 length is 14 residues. Germline lookup yields CDR1 MNHNS and CDR2 SASEGT. The CDR3 here is CASTWGQMNTEAFF. The CDR3 coding sequence is TGTGCCAGCACATGGGGACAGATGAACACTGAAGCTTTCTTT.

This rearrangement joins TRBV6-5 to TRBJ1-3, with D maybe TRBD1 (5 bases). V was cut by 6 bases and J by 1 base, with 13 bases left in between. The CDR3 length is 15 residues. In germline, CDR1 is MNHEY, CDR2 SVGAGI. DNA of the CDR3: TGTGCCAGCAGACCCGACAGCCTATCTGGAAACACCATATATTTT. Protein product: CASRPDSLSGNTIYF.

This chain links TRBV27 with TRBJ2-7, with D maybe TRBD1 (6 bases). There are 14 residues in the CDR3. The germline V gene encodes CDR1 MNHEY and CDR2 SMNVEV (reference sequence). The V end was cut by 5 bases, the J end by 2 bases, with 13 bases between. CDR3 protein: CASSPYTGTYEQYF. The CDR3 DNA sequence: TGTGCCAGCAGTCCGTACACAGGGACCTACGAGCAGTACTTC.

CDR3 sequence (DNA): TGTGCCAGCAATAACAGGGGGCAGAGGACCACTGAAGCTTTCTTT. Amino acids: CASNNRGQRTTEAFF. This sequence joins TRBV6-5 and TRBJ1-1; 9 bases match TRBD1. V shed 7 bases, J shed 4 bases, and the junction held 10 bases outside the gene matches. The CDR3 consists of 15 residues. Germline V gene data show CDR1 as MNHEY and CDR2 as SVGAGI.

The chain is built from TRBV19 and TRBJ1-1; TRBD1 is a possible D gene (5 bases). CDR1 and CDR2 (germline): LNHDA, SQIVND (reference sequence). This CDR3 region has 14 residues. V lost 7 bases and J lost 1, with 13 bases in between. The chain's CDR3 is CASNRRGGNTEAFF. The CDR3 bases are TGTGCCAGTAACAGGAGGGGAGGGAACACTGAAGCTTTCTTT.

This chain connects TRBV10-3 to TRBJ2-1, with TRBD2 matching over 10 bases. The length of the CDR3 is 16 residues. CDR1 and CDR2 from the germline V gene are ENHRY and SYGVKD. Trimming at V came to 1 base and at J to 4 bases, leaving 4 bases not matched to a gene. CDR3 amino acids: CAISEFSGGPYNEQFF. CDR3 coding DNA: TGTGCCATCAGTGAGTTTAGCGGGGGGCCGTACAATGAGCAGTTCTTC.

This chain joins TRBV19 and TRBJ1-1; D is undetermined. This CDR3 spans 9 amino acids. Deletions cut 11 bases from V and 11 bases from J, with 12 bases between. From germline, CDR1 is LNHDA and CDR2 SQIVND (reference sequence). The CDR3 loop reads CAAGEGAFF. Here the CDR3 DNA reads TGTGCCGCCGGGGAAGGGGCTTTCTTT.

This clone showed up just a few times. The V gene is TRBV7-9, the J gene TRBJ1-4; 8 positions match TRBD1. In germline, CDR1 is SEHNR, CDR2 FQNEAQ (reference sequence). The CDR3 has 14 residues. V lost 4 bases to trimming and J lost 6 bases; unmatched junction nucleotides: 4. CDR3 bases: TGTGCCAGCAGCTGGACAGGGAGGGATGAAAAACTGTTTTTT. It encodes CASSWTGRDEKLFF.

The DNA for the CDR3 is TGTGCCAGCCTCCGTAGCGCCCTGTCCTACAATGAGCAGTTCTTC. Protein product: CASLRSALSYNEQFF. The chain recombines TRBV7-2 with TRBJ2-1, with D possibly TRBD2 on 5 matching bases. Trimming took 8 bases from V and 1 from J, leaving 15 bases between them. The germline gives CDR1 SGHTA, CDR2 FQGNSA. There are 15 residues in the CDR3.

The chain joins TRBV7-8 to TRBJ1-1, with TRBD1 identical over 8 bases. The CDR3 loop spans 13 amino acids. CDR1 and CDR2 from the germline V gene are SGHVS and FQNEAQ. Trimming cost V 0 bases and J 8 bases; bases outside gene matches: 2. The DNA for the CDR3 is TGTGCCAGCAGCTTAGCTGGGGACAGGGAAGCTTTCTTT. Amino acids: CASSLAGDREAFF.

This rearrangement joins TRBV19 to TRBJ2-4; 7 nucleotides align to TRBD1. The CDR3 contains 14 residues. J was trimmed by 3 bases and V by 10 bases; bases with no gene match: 9. Germline V gene lookup returns CDR1 LNHDA and CDR2 SQIVND (reference sequence). The CDR3 DNA sequence: TGTGCCACCAGTTCCCGACAGGGCAAAAACATTCAGTACTTC. Its translation is CATSSRQGKNIQYF.

The table lists this clone with a few counts. The chain recombines TRBV4-1 with TRBJ1-1, with 10 bases matching TRBD1. The CDR3 length is 15 residues. In germline, CDR1 is MGHRA, CDR2 YSYEKL. Unmatched junction bases numbered 9, after V lost 7 bases and J lost 4 bases. CDR3 region: CASTLGGQGITEAFF. The DNA of the CDR3 is TGCGCCAGCACCCTGGGGGGACAGGGGATCACTGAAGCTTTCTTT.